A single sample gave rise to the 15 T cell receptor beta chains below, sequenced in a study of CD8+ T cells in alopecia areata. Treatment noted: oral pan-JAK inhibitor, 5-10 mg twice daily. Following extraction, RNA underwent reverse transcription to cDNA, which served as the sequencing template. Some clones are missing from TCRdb's copy, which holds only in-frame ones; the method was immunoSEQ multiplex PCR. The sample consists of 200,000 to 250,000 clones, approximately 40% of them appearing once. This specimen consisted of CD4+ T cells sorted from blood, obtained at approximately week 36, from a patient treated with tofacitinib. All receptors derive from a human donor with alopecia areata.

There are many counts of this clone. The rearrangement links TRBV7-8 to TRBJ2-4; D is uncertain. In germline, CDR1 is SGHVS, CDR2 FQNEAQ. The CDR3 loop spans 15 amino acids. V was shortened by 0 bases and J by 2 bases, with 8 bases between the two germline ends. This CDR3 reads CASSLAGISKNIQYF. The CDR3 coding sequence is TGTGCCAGCAGCTTAGCAGGGATCTCCAAAAACATTCAGTACTTC. The full variable domain, completed using reference TRBV7-8 and TRBJ2-4, is GAGVSQSPRYKVAKRGQDVALRCDPISGHVSLFWYQQALGQGPEFLTYFQNEAQLDKSGLPSDRFFAERPEGSVSTLKIQRTQQEDSAVYLCASSLAGISKNIQYFGAGTRLSVL.

This clone was counted only a few times. The V gene is TRBV18, the J gene TRBJ2-7, with 11 bases matching TRBD1. The CDR3 has 15 amino acids. CDR1 is KGHSH, CDR2 LQKENI, per germline. J was trimmed by 4 bases and V by 4 bases; bases with no gene match: 6. The CDR3 DNA is TGTGCCAGCTCACTGGGGACAGGGGGTGCGTACGAGCAGTACTTC. It codes for CASSLGTGGAYEQYF.

The chain has TRBV15 and TRBJ1-1, with 8 nucleotides matching TRBD1. V was clipped by 1 base and J by 1 base; unmatched bases: 8. The CDR3 spans 17 residues. Germline loops: CDR1 LNHNV, CDR2 YYDKDF (reference sequence). CDR3 residues: CATSRARTGLGNTEAFF. The CDR3 DNA follows: TGTGCCACCAGCAGAGCCCGGACAGGGCTGGGGAACACTGAAGCTTTCTTT.

The chain carries TRBV5-1 and TRBJ1-1; weak D call: TRBD1 (6 bases). The germline CDR1 and CDR2 sequences are SGHRS and YFSETQ. There are 14 residues in the CDR3. V was shortened by 2 bases and J by 7 bases, with 15 bases between the two germline ends. The CDR3 sequence is CASSLRQAAFEAFF. In nucleotides, the CDR3 is TGCGCCAGCAGCTTACGACAGGCGGCCTTTGAAGCTTTCTTT.

This clone was detected once. The chain links TRBV2 to TRBJ2-5; D may be TRBD2 (6 bases). The V end lost 8 bases, the J end lost 5 bases, and 6 bases lay between the germline ends. The germline CDR1 and CDR2 sequences are SNHLY and FYNNEI. This CDR3 region has 10 residues. CDR3 in DNA: TGTGCCAGCGGAGGGGAGACCCAGTACTTC. As protein: CASGGETQYF.

This chain connects TRBV10-3 to TRBJ2-7, with 9 nucleotides matching TRBD1. The V gene end was trimmed by 4 bases and the J gene end by 5 bases; junction bases not matched to a gene: 12. There are 16 residues in the CDR3. Germline values: CDR1 ENHRY, CDR2 SYGVKD. CDR3 residues: CAISGWKQGASDEQYF. The CDR3 DNA sequence: TGTGCCATCAGTGGATGGAAACAGGGGGCAAGTGACGAGCAGTACTTC.

The rearrangement uses TRBV15 and TRBJ1-2; D gene uncertain. From germline, CDR1 is LNHNV and CDR2 YYDKDF (reference sequence). Trimming removed 0 bases at V and 8 bases at J, with 22 bases between. The CDR3 covers 17 residues. The CDR3 sequence is CATSRDFFSGRPPGYTF. In nucleotides, the CDR3 is TGTGCCACCAGCAGAGATTTTTTTAGTGGACGACCACCGGGCTACACCTTC.

A few counts support this clone. This chain links TRBV6-6 with TRBJ1-5; no clear D. Trimming removed 5 bases at V and 3 bases at J, with 14 bases between. The CDR3 is 15 amino acids. Germline values: CDR1 MNHNY, CDR2 SVGAGI (reference sequence). The CDR3 nucleotides read TGTGCCAGCAGTCCACATGGACGGATCAATCAGCCCCAGCATTTT. Translation: CASSPHGRINQPQHF.

This clone was detected a few times. V and J are TRBV28 and TRBJ2-7; D unresolved. Germline V lookup: CDR1 MDHEN, CDR2 SYDVKM. Trimming removed 10 bases from V and 0 bases from J, with 10 bases in between. This CDR3 spans 12 amino acids. The CDR3 is CATSADSYEQYF. CDR3 coding DNA: TGTGCCACCAGCGCTGACTCCTACGAGCAGTACTTC.

The V gene is TRBV9, the J gene TRBJ2-1, with 9 bases matching TRBD2. Germline CDR1 and CDR2: SGDLS and YYNGEE. Trimming at V came to 1 base and at J to 4 bases, leaving 6 bases not matched to a gene. This CDR3 comprises 16 residues. CDR3 coding DNA: TGTGCCAGCAGCGTACAAACCACTAGCGGGTACAATGAGCAGTTCTTC. The encoded protein is CASSVQTTSGYNEQFF. The full variable domain, its missing parts supplied by reference TRBV9 and TRBJ2-1, is DSGVTQTPKHLITATGQRVTLRCSPRSGDLSVYWYQQSLDQGLQFLIQYYNGEERAKGNILERFSAQQFPDLHSELNLSSLELGDSALYFCASSVQTTSGYNEQFFGPGTRLTVL.

This clone was recorded many times. The chain is built from TRBV25-1 and TRBJ2-4, with D tentatively TRBD2 (6 bases). Germline CDR1 MGHDK, CDR2 SYGVNS. This CDR3 region has 15 residues. The V gene lost 1 base and the J gene lost 9 bases, with 16 bases spanning the gap. The CDR3 spells CASSESGVDGIIQYF. DNA of the CDR3: TGTGCCAGCAGTGAATCGGGAGTGGATGGGATCATTCAGTACTTC.

The J gene is TRBJ2-3, the V gene TRBV7-3; 9 bases are shared with TRBD2. The CDR3 is 16 amino acids. Germline lookup yields CDR1 SGHTA and CDR2 FQGTGA. With 5 bases clipped from V and 6 bases from J, the junction kept 12 bases outside the gene matches. The CDR3 protein is CASSPTLSGSGDTQYF. Here the CDR3 DNA reads TGTGCCAGCAGCCCTACCCTTAGCGGGAGTGGGGATACGCAGTATTTT.

This clone occurred a few times. The rearrangement uses TRBV7-2 and TRBJ1-5; no reliable D call. The CDR3 has 12 residues. Trimming removed 9 bases from V and 4 bases from J, with 10 bases in between. The V gene's germline CDR1 is SGHTA and CDR2 FQGNSA. Here the CDR3 DNA reads TGTGCCAGTGGGAGGGTGAATCAGCCCCAGCATTTT. It codes for CASGRVNQPQHF.

The genes are TRBV9 and TRBJ2-1, with TRBD1 as a possible D gene (5 bases). The CDR3 extends over 17 amino acids. The ends were cut back, 3 bases at V and 2 bases at J, with 18 bases in the middle. Germline V lookup: CDR1 SGDLS, CDR2 YYNGEE. The CDR3 spells CASSARPRAQAYNEQFF. CDR3 bases: TGTGCCAGCAGCGCCCGCCCCAGGGCCCAAGCCTACAATGAGCAGTTCTTC.

The chain is built from TRBV6-1 and TRBJ1-2; 8 nucleotides line up with TRBD1. This CDR3 has 14 amino acids. Unmatched junction bases numbered 7, after V lost 7 bases and J lost 3 bases. Per germline, CDR1 MNHNS and CDR2 SASEGT. The CDR3 region is CASTYTGGDYGYTF. CDR3 in DNA: TGTGCCAGCACCTACACAGGGGGAGACTATGGCTACACCTTC.